The 22 T cell receptor beta chains below come from one sample, sequenced in a study of regulatory T cells in long-lasting Graves disease. Documented time point: persistent/refractory GD, antithyroid drugs over 5 years with positive TRAb. PBMC RNA served as the TCR library source. Through Arm-PCR of CDR3 regions and iRepertoire HTBI primers, TCR beta libraries were built. From the multiplex PCR reads, TCRdb called clonotypes with MiXCR, one entry per CDR3 protein. The sample includes about 310,000 distinct CDR3 sequences, more than 20% of them seen just once. The sequencing here drew on peripheral blood mononuclear cells (PBMCs), taken when the disease was refractory, from a patient treated with antithyroid drugs. The receptors originated from a female donor with Graves disease.

This clonotype was seen only a few times. CDR3 residues: CASSLIGSIYNEQFF. Written as DNA, the CDR3 is TGTGCCAGCAGCTTAATCGGGAGCATATACAATGAGCAGTTCTTC. This chain uses TRBV7-3 with TRBJ2-1, with D maybe TRBD2 (6 bases). V lost 1 base to trimming and J lost 4 bases, with 11 bases between them. This CDR3 contains 15 residues. Germline V gives CDR1 SGHTA, CDR2 FQGTGA.

The table lists this clonotype with a few counts. The CDR3 DNA reads TGTGCCAGCAGTCCGTACACACAGGGCACCGGGGAGCTGTTTTTT. Its translation: CASSPYTQGTGELFF. V gene TRBV27 combines with J gene TRBJ2-2; TRBD1 might be the D (6 bases). The CDR3 length is 15 residues. CDR1 and CDR2 (germline): MNHEY, SMNVEV (reference sequence). Trimming removed 5 bases from V and 4 bases from J, with 14 bases in between.

The rearrangement uses TRBV11-2 and TRBJ2-1; TRBD2 matches 7 bases. The CDR3 has 18 amino acids. The V gene's germline CDR1 is SGHAT and CDR2 FQNNGV. After removal of 0 bases from V and 1 base from J, the junction contained 9 bases not matched to a gene. The CDR3 nucleotides are TGTGCCAGCAGCTTAGATCCCATAGCGGGCGCATCCTACAATGAGCAGTTCTTC. It is translated as CASSLDPIAGASYNEQFF.

Only a few counts were recorded for this clonotype. The chain recombines TRBV7-9 with TRBJ1-1; 7 bases map to TRBD1. Germline V gives CDR1 SEHNR, CDR2 FQNEAQ (reference sequence). CDR3 length equals 15 residues. The ends lost 4 bases at V and 2 bases at J; junction bases unmatched: 7. CDR3 coding DNA: TGTGCCAGCAGCTCAACCCGGACAGGAAACACTGAAGCTTTCTTT. The encoded protein is CASSSTRTGNTEAFF.

In this sample, this clonotype turned up many times. The J gene is TRBJ2-5, the V gene TRBV20-1; TRBD2 is a possible D gene (6 bases). The CDR3 sequence is 14 residues long. Trimming shortened V by 1 base and J by 1 base, and 10 bases separated the two germline ends. Germline V gene lookup returns CDR1 DFQATT and CDR2 SNEGSKA (reference sequence). The chain's CDR3 is CSARGRDSQETQYF. CDR3 DNA: TGCAGTGCTAGAGGCCGGGACTCCCAAGAGACCCAGTACTTC.

This clonotype was counted ten times or more. The chain uses TRBV7-2 and TRBJ2-5, with 10 bases matching TRBD1. J was trimmed by 5 bases and V by 5 bases; bases with no gene match: 5. Germline V lookup: CDR1 SGHTA, CDR2 FQGNSA. The CDR3 contains 14 residues. CDR3 residues: CASSRDRGAETQYF. CDR3 DNA sequence: TGTGCCAGCAGCAGGGACAGGGGAGCGGAGACCCAGTACTTC.

The sample holds many counts of this clonotype. J is TRBJ1-4 and V is TRBV15; D call uncertain. V was pared by 1 base and J by 4 bases, with 4 bases between. CDR1 LNHNV and CDR2 YYDKDF come from the germline V gene (reference sequence). This CDR3 has 13 amino acids. CDR3 amino acids: CATSRGVNEKLFF. In nucleotides, the CDR3 is TGTGCCACCAGCAGAGGGGTTAATGAAAAACTGTTTTTT.

The table lists this clonotype with a few counts. V and J are TRBV24-1 and TRBJ2-7; D is undetermined. The CDR3 spans 13 residues. Germline values: CDR1 KGHDR, CDR2 SFDVKD. Trimming pared 6 bases from V and 0 bases from J, leaving 8 bases between. For the CDR3, the DNA is TGTGCCACCAGTTCGAGCCTCTCCTACGAGCAGTACTTC. Amino acid sequence: CATSSSLSYEQYF.

This clonotype was recorded many times. This chain links TRBV6-1 with TRBJ2-7; D is perhaps TRBD2 (7 bases). The CDR3 is 13 residues long. V lost 8 bases, J lost 1 base, and 12 bases lay in between. The V gene's germline CDR1 is MNHNS and CDR2 SASEGT. The CDR3 region has the DNA TGTGCCAGCGGAGAGGGGGGGTCCTACGAGCAGTACTTC. Its translation: CASGEGGSYEQYF.

This clonotype appeared a single time. The gene calls are TRBV6-2 or TRBV6-3 and TRBJ2-7; no definite D call. Germline V CDR1 and CDR2: MNHEY, SVGEGT. Trimming removed 7 bases from V and 2 bases from J, with 12 bases in between. This CDR3 has 13 residues. The CDR3 nucleotides are TGTGCCAGCACTCACGAGGTCCCCTACGAGCAGTACTTC. It is translated as CASTHEVPYEQYF.

This clonotype was seen at least ten times. The chain joins TRBV15 to TRBJ2-5, with unresolved D. Trimming took 0 bases from V and 6 from J, leaving 14 bases between them. CDR3 length equals 15 residues. The germline V gene encodes CDR1 LNHNV and CDR2 YYDKDF (reference sequence). The DNA for the CDR3 is TGTGCCACCAGCAGAGATTTAGTTGCAAGTCAGACCCAGTACTTC. Translated: CATSRDLVASQTQYF.

The chain carries TRBV6-1 and TRBJ1-1; 9 bases match TRBD1. The germline gives CDR1 MNHNS, CDR2 SASEGT. Trimming removed 6 bases from V and 3 bases from J; junction bases left unmatched: 5. The CDR3 spans 14 residues. CDR3 bases: TGTGCCAGCAGCCATCGGACAGGGGACACTGAAGCTTTCTTT. Amino acids: CASSHRTGDTEAFF.

V gene TRBV5-1 combines with J gene TRBJ2-7; D is ambiguous. Between the trimmed V and J ends, which lost 2 bases and 3 bases, there was a span of 12 bases. From germline, CDR1 is SGHRS and CDR2 YFSETQ. The CDR3 is made up of 14 amino acids. This chain's CDR3 is CASSFGAKVYEQYF. The CDR3 DNA reads as TGCGCCAGCAGCTTCGGCGCTAAAGTCTACGAGCAGTACTTC.

This sequence joins TRBV29-1 and TRBJ1-2; D call uncertain. V was clipped by 6 bases and J by 4 bases, with 12 bases between them. Germline V CDR1 and CDR2: SQVTM, ANQGSEA. The CDR3 is 12 residues long. DNA of the CDR3: TGCAGCGTACGTGGGAAGACCTATGGCTACACCTTC. This codes for CSVRGKTYGYTF.

As regards this clonotype: It may be a read error: a sequence one base away is much more abundant. This sequence joins TRBV12-3 or TRBV12-4 and TRBJ2-1, with 9 bases matching TRBD1. The CDR3 is 14 amino acids. The junction had 9 bases not matched to a gene; V was cut back by 6 bases and J by 9 bases. CDR3 bases: TGTGCCAGCAGCCCGGGACAGGGATTGGGTGAGCAGTTCTTC. The encoded protein is CASSPGQGLGEQFF.

This clonotype was detected a few times. The V gene is TRBV30, the J gene TRBJ2-2, with D possibly TRBD1 on 5 matching bases. CDR3 size: 12 residues. The V and J ends lost 0 bases and 7 bases respectively, with 6 bases between them. CDR1 is GTSNPN, CDR2 SVGIG, per germline (reference sequence). CDR3: CAWSVRGGELFF. The CDR3 DNA sequence: TGTGCCTGGAGTGTAAGGGGCGGGGAGCTGTTTTTT.

The gene calls are TRBV7-9 and TRBJ2-2; 9 positions match TRBD1. The CDR3 loop spans 16 amino acids. Germline V CDR1 and CDR2: SEHNR, FQNEAQ (reference sequence). J was trimmed by 6 bases and V by 4 bases; bases with no gene match: 9. CDR3 DNA: TGTGCCAGCAGCTCCCGGGACAGGGAGGTCGCCGGGGAGCTGTTTTTT. It is translated as CASSSRDREVAGELFF.

The chain employs TRBV20-1 and TRBJ1-6; possible D gene TRBD1, 6 bases. V was shortened by 3 bases and J by 9 bases, with 21 bases between the two germline ends. This CDR3 contains 16 residues. In germline, CDR1 is DFQATT, CDR2 SNEGSKA (reference sequence). The CDR3 reads CSARGARWSVGSPLHF. As DNA, the CDR3 is TGCAGTGCTAGGGGGGCCAGGTGGTCGGTAGGTTCACCCCTCCACTTT.

The chain uses TRBV24-1 and TRBJ1-2; 7 nucleotides match TRBD1. The CDR3 spans 11 residues. Germline values: CDR1 KGHDR, CDR2 SFDVKD. V shed 9 bases and J 5 bases; nucleotides not matched to a gene: 2. CDR3 in amino acids: CATRDRYGYTF. In DNA form, the CDR3 reads TGTGCCACCCGGGACAGATATGGCTACACCTTC.

The chain employs TRBV27 and TRBJ2-7, with 9 positions matching TRBD1. V lost 6 bases, J lost 3 bases, and 12 bases stayed unmatched. Germline V CDR1 and CDR2: MNHEY, SMNVEV (reference sequence). This CDR3 has 16 residues. The CDR3 region has the DNA TGTGCCAGCAGCCTGACCGCCGGGACAGGGATCTACGAGCAGTACTTC. It specifies CASSLTAGTGIYEQYF.

The chain recombines TRBV3-1 with TRBJ1-6, with TRBD1 matching 10 bases. There are 14 residues in the CDR3. In germline, CDR1 is LGHDT, CDR2 YNNKEL (reference sequence). The junction had 8 bases not matched to a gene; V was cut back by 4 bases and J by 14 bases. The CDR3, as DNA: TGTGCCAGCAGCCCTCCCGGGACAGGGGACACCCTCCACTTT. The encoded protein is CASSPPGTGDTLHF. The variable domain in full, completed from reference TRBV3-1 and TRBJ1-6, reads DTAVSQTPKYLVTQMGNDKSIKCEQNLGHDTMYWYKQDSKKFLKIMFSYNNKELIINETVPNRFSPKSPDKAHLNLHINSLELGDSAVYFCASSPPGTGDTLHFGNGTRLTVT.

A few counts support this clonotype. The V call is TRBV18, the J call TRBJ1-1; TRBD1 aligns across 11 bases. The J segment lost 12 bases and the V segment lost 2 bases, leaving 11 bases of the junction unmatched. CDR1 is KGHSH and CDR2 is LQKENI in the germline V gene. This CDR3 region has 15 residues. CDR3 in amino acids: CASSPAGTGGQQTFF. For the CDR3, the DNA is TGTGCCAGCTCACCAGCCGGGACAGGGGGTCAACAGACTTTCTTT.